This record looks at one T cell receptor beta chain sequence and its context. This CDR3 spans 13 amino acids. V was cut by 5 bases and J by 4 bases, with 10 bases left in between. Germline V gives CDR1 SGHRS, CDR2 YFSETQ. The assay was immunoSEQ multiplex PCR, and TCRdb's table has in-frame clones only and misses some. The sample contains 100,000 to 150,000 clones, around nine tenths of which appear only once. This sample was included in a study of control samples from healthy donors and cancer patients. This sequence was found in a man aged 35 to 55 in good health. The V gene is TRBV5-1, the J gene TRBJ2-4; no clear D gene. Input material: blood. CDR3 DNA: TGCGCCAGCAGTTCGGAGATAAAAAACATTCAGTACTTC. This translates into CASSSEIKNIQYF.